This entry describes one T cell receptor (beta chain). Which antigen it targets is not known. Per-base qualities were not stored, and no clone one base away is much larger. Enrolling through a virtual design, the prospective study's participants ranged in age from roughly 18 to 95 years and lived across some 23 United States geographic areas. In the prospective study, cohorts were assigned on the basis of participant-reported clinical history obtained from a screening survey and a study questionnaire. ImmuneRACE Cohort 3 recovered participants were defined by two consecutive negative NP/OP PCR tests, healthcare professional clearance, or symptom resolution. Each participant in the prospective study had whole blood, serum and a nasopharyngeal or oropharyngeal swab collected by mobile phlebotomists. Participants in the prospective study had the option to provide additional blood draws and questionnaires over an approximately 2-month period. Before DNA extraction, prospective study blood samples were shipped either frozen or at room temperature.

TCRbeta CDR3 regions were amplified from genomic DNA by means of the immunoSEQ Assay, a bias-controlled multiplex PCR. Under the source paper's analysis protocol: Nucleated cell counts per sample were estimated from amplification of reference gene primers within the assay. To quantify the absolute abundance of each unique TCRbeta CDR3 rearrangement, sequence reads were collapsed and filtered. For each sample, productive Simpson clonality was calculated as the square root of Simpson's diversity index across productive rearrangements. TCRdb limited this immuneACCESS table to in-frame rearrangements with V and J called. A share of clones is missing; checked studies link under half to unresolved V genes, and the rest is unexplained. That table furnishes V, J and clone size, whereas the DNA furnished D and trimming. For this sample there are just over 350,000 clones; roughly nine tenths appear just once. The ten biggest clones cover around 3% of the sample.

Reading from cysteine to phenylalanine, the CDR3 counts 14 amino acids. Only the CDR3 portion is preserved as DNA: 42 bases, with reading frame beginning at the first base. V sheds 5 bases and J sheds 0 bases, leaving 11 bases between their ends. CDR1 and CDR2, per the germline V gene, are SGHRS and YFSETQ. The data were obtained in a study of blood T cell repertoires in COVID-19 (dated by TCRdb to 2018 to 2021). The study in broad terms: Collaborator samples came from the United States, Italy and Spain and covered acute and convalescent phases of COVID-19. Subjects who had been exposed to COVID-19, were actively infected with it, or had recovered from it provided the deeply sampled blood TCRbeta repertoires that made up the dataset. The samples were drawn from two sources: the first 160 participants of the ongoing ImmuneRACE study, and 1,200 or so subjects contributed by 6 global collaborators. A freely available public database, intended as a resource for researchers studying the immune response to SARS-CoV-2, is where the repertoires were released. Where HLA class I and class II types were available, the types were taken from metadata supplied by the sample provider, not from assay-based typing. A de-identified subject ID, COVID-19 status, age in years and sex were almost always included in the sample metadata. The prospective study material was composed of cDNA or gDNA derived from T cells, B-cell-depleted T cells, or PBMCs.

Here is what the overall study found, with its caveats: Clinical and demographic metadata were provided uncurated, with the amount varying by source and participant.

The specimen sequenced was PBMCs or T cells enriched from blood (not recorded which). The TCR comes from a woman aged 25 to 39 who had recovered from COVID-19. The V and J genes are TRBV5-1 and TRBJ1-1; perhaps TRBD1 is the D gene, with 6 bases matching. The CDR3 region has the sequence CASRWDNLNTEAFF. The sequenced DNA: TGCGCCAGCAGATGGGACAACTTGAACACTGAAGCTTTCTTT.